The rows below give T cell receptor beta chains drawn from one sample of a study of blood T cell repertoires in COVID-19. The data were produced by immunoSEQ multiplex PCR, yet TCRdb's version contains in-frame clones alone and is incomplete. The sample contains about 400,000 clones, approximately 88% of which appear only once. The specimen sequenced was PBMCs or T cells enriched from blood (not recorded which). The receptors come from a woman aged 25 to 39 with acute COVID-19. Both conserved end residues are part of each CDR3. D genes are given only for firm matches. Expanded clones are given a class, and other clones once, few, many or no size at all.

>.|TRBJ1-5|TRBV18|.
CASSPRLGGDSNQPQHF
TGTGCCAGCTCACCACGCCTCGGAGGGGATAGCAATCAGCCCCAGCATTTT
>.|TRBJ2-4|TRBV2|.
CASDGEREWGKNIQYF
TGTGCCAGCGATGGTGAGAGGGAGTGGGGCAAAAACATTCAGTACTTC
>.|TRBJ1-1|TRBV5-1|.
CASSPRQNTEAFF
TGCGCCAGCAGTCCGCGGCAGAACACTGAAGCTTTCTTT
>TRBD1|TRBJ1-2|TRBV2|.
CASSGLTGQYPNYGYTF
TGTGCCAGCAGTGGGCTTACGGGACAGTACCCTAACTATGGCTACACCTTC
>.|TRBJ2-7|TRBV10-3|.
CAISESDASPYEQYF
TGTGCCATCAGTGAGTCAGATGCCAGTCCCTACGAGCAGTACTTC
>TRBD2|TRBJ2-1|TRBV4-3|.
CASRQLAGGIYNEQFF
TGCGCCAGCAGACAACTAGCGGGGGGGATATACAATGAGCAGTTCTTC
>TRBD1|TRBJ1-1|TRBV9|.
CASSVNGGQVNTEAFF
TGTGCCAGCAGCGTCAATGGGGGACAGGTTAACACTGAAGCTTTCTTT
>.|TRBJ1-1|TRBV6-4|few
CASSAHGDAATEAFF
TGTGCCAGCAGTGCCCACGGAGACGCGGCCACTGAAGCTTTCTTT
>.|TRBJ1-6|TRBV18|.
CASSQAGTPYNSPLHF
TGTGCCAGCTCACAGGCAGGGACACCCTATAATTCACCCCTCCACTTT
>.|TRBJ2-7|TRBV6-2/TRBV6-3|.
CASSFWSEGTSSSYEQYF
TGTGCCAGCAGCTTCTGGTCTGAGGGGACATCTTCCTCCTACGAGCAGTACTTC
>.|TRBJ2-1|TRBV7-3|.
CASSFQGSSGEQFF
TGTGCCAGCAGCTTCCAGGGTTCATCGGGTGAGCAGTTCTTC
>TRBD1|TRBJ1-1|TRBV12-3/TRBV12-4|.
CASRGQGNTEAFF
TGTGCCAGCAGGGGACAGGGGAACACTGAAGCTTTCTTT
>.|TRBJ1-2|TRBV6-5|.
CASRLLRGSNYGYTF
TGTGCCAGCAGACTCCTCCGGGGGAGTAACTATGGCTACACCTTC
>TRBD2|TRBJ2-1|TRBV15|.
CATKSTSGSYNEQFF
TGTGCCACCAAGAGCACTAGCGGGAGTTACAATGAGCAGTTCTTC
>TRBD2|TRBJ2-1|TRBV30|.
CAWSGGALFNEQFF
TGTGCCTGGAGCGGGGGGGCTCTGTTCAATGAGCAGTTCTTC
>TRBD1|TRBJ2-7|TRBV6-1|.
CASSDLDPGQGPYEQYF
TGTGCCAGCAGTGACCTTGATCCGGGACAGGGACCTTACGAGCAGTACTTC
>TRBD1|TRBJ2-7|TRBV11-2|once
CASSLGTGDEQYF
TGTGCCAGCAGCTTAGGGACAGGGGACGAGCAGTACTTC
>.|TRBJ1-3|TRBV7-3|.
CASFHPPRGDNSGGNTIYF
TGTGCCAGCTTCCACCCCCCCCGGGGAGACAACAGCGGGGGAAACACCATATATTTT
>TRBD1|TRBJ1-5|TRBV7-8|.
CASRLGTGGNQPQHF
TGTGCCAGCAGGCTAGGGACAGGAGGCAATCAGCCCCAGCATTTT
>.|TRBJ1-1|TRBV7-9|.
CASSRQNPEAFF
TGTGCCAGCAGCCGACAGAACCCTGAAGCTTTCTTT
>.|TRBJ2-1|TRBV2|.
CASRAASEQFF
TGTGCCAGCAGGGCGGCAAGTGAGCAGTTCTTC
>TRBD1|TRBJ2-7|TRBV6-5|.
CASSDRALLSEQYF
TGTGCCAGCAGCGACAGGGCCCTTTTGTCGGAGCAGTACTTC
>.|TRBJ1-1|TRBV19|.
CASSIDRRYTEAFF
TGTGCCAGTAGTATCGACAGGAGGTACACTGAAGCTTTCTTT
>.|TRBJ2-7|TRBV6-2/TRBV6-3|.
CASSWARYEQYF
TGTGCCAGCAGTTGGGCCCGCTACGAGCAGTACTTC
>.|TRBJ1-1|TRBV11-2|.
CASSFAGYSLGGTEAFF
TGTGCCAGCAGCTTCGCCGGGTACAGCCTGGGGGGCACTGAAGCTTTCTTT
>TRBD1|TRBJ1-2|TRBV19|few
CASSFGTEISYGYTF
TGTGCCAGTAGTTTTGGGACAGAAATTAGTTATGGCTACACCTTC
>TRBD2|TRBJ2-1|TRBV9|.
CASSVAGGEAWNEQFF
TGTGCCAGCAGCGTAGCTGGGGGGGAGGCTTGGAATGAGCAGTTCTTC
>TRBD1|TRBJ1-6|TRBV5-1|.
CASSPGTGSVNSPLHF
TGCGCCAGCAGCCCGGGGACAGGGAGTGTTAATTCACCCCTCCACTTT
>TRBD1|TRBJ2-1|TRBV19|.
CASSISGGWGNEQFF
TGTGCCAGTAGTATCTCAGGGGGCTGGGGCAATGAGCAGTTCTTC
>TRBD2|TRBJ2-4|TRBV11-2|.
CASSSVAGGRGNIQYF
TGTGCCAGCAGCTCCGTAGCGGGGGGGCGCGGAAACATTCAGTACTTC